This T cell receptor (beta chain) was documented in a study of OX40 agonist ivuxolimab in advanced cancers. Study overall: Intravenous ivuxolimab was administered to patients every 2 weeks at 0.01 to 10 mg/kg.

Assay used: immunoSEQ multiplex PCR; TCRdb lists only in-frame clones, some missing. The table records roughly 69,000 clones, 90% to 95% of them present only once. Germline V CDR1 and CDR2: MNHEY, SVGAGI. The ends lost 5 bases at V and 7 bases at J; junction bases unmatched: 0. CDR3 length: 12 residues. The V and J genes are TRBV6-5 and TRBJ2-1, with 9 bases that match TRBD2. Sequencing was performed on CD4+ or CD8+ T cells sorted from blood, taken in a trial of the OX40 agonist ivuxolimab. The clonotype originates from an adult with an advanced solid tumor such as melanoma, head and neck, liver or kidney cancer. This CDR3 is CASSSGGNEQFF. Written as DNA, the CDR3 is TGTGCCAGCAGTAGCGGGGGGAATGAGCAGTTCTTC.